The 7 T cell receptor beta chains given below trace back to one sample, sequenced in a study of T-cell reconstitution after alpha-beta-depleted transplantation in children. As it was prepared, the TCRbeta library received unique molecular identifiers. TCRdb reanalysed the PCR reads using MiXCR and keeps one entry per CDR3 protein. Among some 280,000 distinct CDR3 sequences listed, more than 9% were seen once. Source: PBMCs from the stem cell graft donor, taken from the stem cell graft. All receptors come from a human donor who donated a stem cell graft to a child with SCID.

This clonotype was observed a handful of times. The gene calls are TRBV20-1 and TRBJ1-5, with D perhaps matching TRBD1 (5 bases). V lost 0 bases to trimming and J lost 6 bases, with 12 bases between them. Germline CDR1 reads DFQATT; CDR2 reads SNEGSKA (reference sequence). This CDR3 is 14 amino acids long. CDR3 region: CSARDRQGGQPQHF. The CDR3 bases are TGCAGTGCTAGAGATCGGCAGGGAGGTCAGCCCCAGCATTTT.

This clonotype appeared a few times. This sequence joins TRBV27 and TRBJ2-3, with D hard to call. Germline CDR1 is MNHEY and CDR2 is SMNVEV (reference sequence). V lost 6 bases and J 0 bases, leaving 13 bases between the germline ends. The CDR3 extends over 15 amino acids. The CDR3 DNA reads TGTGCCAGCAGCTCCCCGGTGGACAGCACAGATACGCAGTATTTT. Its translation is CASSSPVDSTDTQYF.

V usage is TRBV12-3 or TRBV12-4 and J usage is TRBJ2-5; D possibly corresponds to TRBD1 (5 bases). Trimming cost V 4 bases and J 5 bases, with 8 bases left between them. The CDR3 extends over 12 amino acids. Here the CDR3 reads CASSSGWETQYF. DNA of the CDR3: TGTGCCAGCAGTTCAGGGTGGGAGACCCAGTACTTC.

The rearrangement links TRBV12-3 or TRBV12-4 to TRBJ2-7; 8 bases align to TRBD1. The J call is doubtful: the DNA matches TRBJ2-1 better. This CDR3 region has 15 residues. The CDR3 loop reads CTFSLMAGGSYEQFF. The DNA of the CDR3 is TGTACCTTCAGTTTAATGGCAGGGGGCTCCTACGAGCAGTTCTTC.

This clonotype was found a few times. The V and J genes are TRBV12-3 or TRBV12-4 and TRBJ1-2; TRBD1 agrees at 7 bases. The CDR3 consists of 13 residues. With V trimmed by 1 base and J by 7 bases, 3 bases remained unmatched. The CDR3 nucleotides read TGTGCCAGCAGTTTAGACAGGGGATTTGGCTACACCTTC. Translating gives CASSLDRGFGYTF.

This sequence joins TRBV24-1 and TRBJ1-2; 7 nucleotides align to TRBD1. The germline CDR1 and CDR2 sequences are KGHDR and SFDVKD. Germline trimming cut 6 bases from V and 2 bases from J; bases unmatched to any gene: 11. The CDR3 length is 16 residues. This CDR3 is CATSLRQGFWNYGYTF. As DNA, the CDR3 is TGTGCCACCAGTTTAAGACAGGGTTTCTGGAACTATGGCTACACCTTC.

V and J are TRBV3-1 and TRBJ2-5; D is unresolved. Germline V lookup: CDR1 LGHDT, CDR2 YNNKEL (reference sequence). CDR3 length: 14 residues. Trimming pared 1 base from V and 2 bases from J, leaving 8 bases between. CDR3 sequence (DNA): TGTGCCAGCAGCCAAGCCCCCACGCAAGAGACCCAGTACTTC. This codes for CASSQAPTQETQYF.